This TCR beta chain was observed in a study of T-cell reconstitution after alpha-beta-depleted transplantation in children. This clonotype was seen a handful of times. The length of the CDR3 is 16 residues. Looked up from germline, CDR1 is SGHTA and CDR2 is FQGNSA. V lost 1 base to trimming and J lost 7 bases; unmatched junction nucleotides: 8. Unique molecular identifiers featured in how the TCRbeta library was prepared. MiXCR, applied by TCRdb to the PCR reads, yields one record per CDR3 protein. The sample lists hundreds of thousands of distinct CDR3 sequences, 18% seen once, with 3% to 3.5% in the top ten.

The chain uses TRBV7-2 and TRBJ2-1; 9 bases are a match to TRBD2. The sequencing used PBMCs from the stem cell graft donor, collected from the stem cell graft. The sequence was obtained from a human donor who donated a stem cell graft to a child with acute lymphoblastic leukemia. The CDR3 reads CASSLEGTSRTNEQFF. The CDR3 nucleotides are TGTGCCAGCAGCTTAGAGGGGACTAGCAGAACGAATGAGCAGTTCTTC. The variable domain in full, with the rest retrieved from reference TRBV7-2 and TRBJ2-1, is GAGVSQSPSNKVTEKGKDVELRCDPISGHTALYWYRQSLGQGLEFLIYFQGNSAPDKSGLPSDRFSAERTGGSVSTLTIQRTQQEDSAVYLCASSLEGTSRTNEQFFGPGTRLTVL.